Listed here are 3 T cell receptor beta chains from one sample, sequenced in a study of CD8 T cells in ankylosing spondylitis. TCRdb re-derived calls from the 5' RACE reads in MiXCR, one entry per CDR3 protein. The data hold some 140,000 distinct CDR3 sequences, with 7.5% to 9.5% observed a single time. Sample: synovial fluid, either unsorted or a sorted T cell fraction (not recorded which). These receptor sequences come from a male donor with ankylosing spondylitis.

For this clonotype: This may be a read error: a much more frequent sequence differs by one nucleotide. The CDR3 here is CARSPRPNTEAFF. Written as DNA, the CDR3 is TGTGCCAGAAGCCCGAGGCCTAACACTGAAGCTTTCTTT. The chain has TRBV7-2 and TRBJ1-1; D gene ambiguous. Germline values: CDR1 SGHTA, CDR2 FQGNSA. The CDR3 has 13 amino acids. V was clipped by 9 bases and J by 2 bases, with 13 bases between them.

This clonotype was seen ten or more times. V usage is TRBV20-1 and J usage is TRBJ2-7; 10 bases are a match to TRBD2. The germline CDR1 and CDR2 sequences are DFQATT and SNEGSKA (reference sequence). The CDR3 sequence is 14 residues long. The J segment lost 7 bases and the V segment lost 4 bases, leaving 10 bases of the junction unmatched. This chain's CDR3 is CSANRPSGSGEQYF. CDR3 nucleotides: TGCAGTGCTAACAGACCTAGCGGGAGTGGTGAGCAGTACTTC.

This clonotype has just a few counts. CDR3 bases: TGCGCCAGCAGCTCGGCGGGACAGGGGACAGATACGCAGTATTTT. It is translated as CASSSAGQGTDTQYF. This rearrangement joins TRBV5-1 to TRBJ2-3, with 10 positions matching TRBD1. The length of the CDR3 is 15 residues. Germline CDR1 is SGHRS and CDR2 is YFSETQ. The V segment lost 3 bases and the J segment 3 bases; nucleotides outside the gene matches: 4.